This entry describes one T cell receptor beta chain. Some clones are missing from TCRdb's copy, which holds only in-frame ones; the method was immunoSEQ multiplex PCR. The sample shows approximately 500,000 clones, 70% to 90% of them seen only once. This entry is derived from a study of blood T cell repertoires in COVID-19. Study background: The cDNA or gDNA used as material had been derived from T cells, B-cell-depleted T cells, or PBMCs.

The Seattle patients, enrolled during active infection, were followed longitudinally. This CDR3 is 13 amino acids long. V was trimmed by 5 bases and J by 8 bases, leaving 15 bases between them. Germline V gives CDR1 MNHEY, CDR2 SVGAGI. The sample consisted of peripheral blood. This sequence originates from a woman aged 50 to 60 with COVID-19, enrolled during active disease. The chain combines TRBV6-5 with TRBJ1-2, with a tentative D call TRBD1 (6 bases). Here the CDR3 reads CASSKSGAGGYTF. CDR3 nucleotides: TGTGCCAGCAGTAAATCAGGGGCAGGCGGCTACACCTTC.